Listed here are 7 T cell receptor beta chains from one sample, sequenced in a study of blood T cell repertoires in COVID-19. TCRdb keeps only in-frame clones here, not all; method: immunoSEQ multiplex PCR. Among 35,000 or so clones listed, approximately 80% were seen once. What was sequenced was peripheral blood. The receptor set was obtained from a woman in her seventies with acute or convalescent COVID-19.

The chain couples TRBV28 to TRBJ2-1, with D perhaps matching TRBD1 (6 bases). This CDR3 spans 12 amino acids. Germline V gene data show CDR1 as MDHEN and CDR2 as SYDVKM. The CDR3 loop is CASVDRKDEQFF. CDR3 nucleotide sequence: TGTGCTTCCGTGGACAGAAAAGATGAGCAGTTCTTC.

V is TRBV5-1 and J is TRBJ2-1, with TRBD2 matching over 12 bases. From germline, CDR1 is SGHRS and CDR2 YFSETQ. Trimming at V came to 0 bases and at J to 7 bases, leaving 11 bases not matched to a gene. This CDR3 spans 18 amino acids. This CDR3 reads CASSLAGVWTSGKNEQFF. The CDR3 nucleotides are TGCGCCAGCAGCTTGGCCGGGGTATGGACTAGCGGGAAAAATGAGCAGTTCTTC.

J is TRBJ2-5 and V is TRBV3-1 (or the pseudogene TRBV3-2); 10 bases agree with TRBD1. Looked up from germline, CDR1 is LGHDT and CDR2 is YNNKEL (reference sequence). This CDR3 contains 15 residues. J was trimmed by 3 bases and V by 6 bases; bases with no gene match: 7. CDR3 in DNA: TGTGCCAGCAGTTTTAGGACAGGGGGTAAAGAGACCCAGTACTTC. Protein sequence: CASSFRTGGKETQYF.

This clone has a single count. The rearrangement links TRBV9 to TRBJ1-2, with D possibly TRBD1 on 5 matching bases. V gave up 6 bases and J gave up 2 bases, with 8 bases separating them. Germline CDR1 and CDR2: SGDLS and YYNGEE. CDR3 length: 12 amino acids. CDR3 coding DNA: TGTGCCAGCACCCGGGGGAACTATGGCTACACCTTC. Its protein is CASTRGNYGYTF.

This chain uses TRBV4-1 with TRBJ2-1; tentatively, D is TRBD2 (8 bases). Deletions cut 1 base from V and 12 bases from J, with 25 bases between. CDR1 is MGHRA and CDR2 is YSYEKL in the germline V gene. The CDR3 is made up of 17 amino acids. CDR3 amino acids: CASSQVLGGGRPSVQFF. Here the CDR3 DNA reads TGCGCCAGCAGCCAAGTATTAGGGGGCGGGAGGCCTTCAGTGCAGTTCTTC.

V usage is TRBV29-1 and J usage is TRBJ2-5; a possible D gene is TRBD1 (6 bases). V was cut by 8 bases and J by 4 bases, with 14 bases left in between. CDR3 length equals 12 residues. CDR1 is SQVTM, CDR2 ANQGSEA, per germline. The CDR3 nucleotides read TGCAGCACACAGGGTAGGGCAGAGACCCAGTACTTC. Translation: CSTQGRAETQYF.

This chain connects TRBV7-6 to TRBJ2-7; D might be TRBD2 (6 bases). The germline gives CDR1 SGHVS, CDR2 FNYEAQ. The CDR3 contains 14 residues. Deletions cut 1 base from V and 3 bases from J, with 10 bases between. The CDR3, as DNA: TGTGCCAGCAGCTTAGGCGCGGGGTACTACGAGCAGTACTTC. Protein product: CASSLGAGYYEQYF.